The 23 T cell receptor beta chains listed next were all sequenced from one sample in a study of shared clonotypes between healthy human individuals. TCRdb keeps only in-frame clones here, not all; method: immunoSEQ multiplex PCR. The data hold about 640,000 clones, with about three quarters observed a single time. The material sequenced was memory CD4+ T cells sorted from blood. The subset here: CD45RA-negative fraction. The origin of the receptors is a woman aged 30 to 39 in good health.

The gene calls are TRBV19 and TRBJ1-1; D uncertain. Germline lookup yields CDR1 LNHDA and CDR2 SQIVND (reference sequence). This CDR3 region has 13 residues. The ends were cut back, 4 bases at V and 3 bases at J, with 9 bases in the middle. The CDR3 region is CASSTRRDTEAFF. CDR3 DNA: TGTGCCAGTAGTACCAGGAGGGACACTGAAGCTTTCTTT.

The rearrangement uses TRBV9 and TRBJ2-1; TRBD2 aligns across 10 bases. The CDR3 covers 14 residues. Germline V gene sequence: CDR1 SGDLS, CDR2 YYNGEE. Trimming took 3 bases from V and 5 from J; bases not matched to a gene: 2. CDR3 residues: CASSGTSGHNEQFF. CDR3 sequence (DNA): TGTGCCAGCAGCGGGACTAGCGGTCACAATGAGCAGTTCTTC. Combining the CDR3 with reference TRBV9 and TRBJ2-1 gives the whole variable domain DSGVTQTPKHLITATGQRVTLRCSPRSGDLSVYWYQQSLDQGLQFLIQYYNGEERAKGNILERFSAQQFPDLHSELNLSSLELGDSALYFCASSGTSGHNEQFFGPGTRLTVL.

This clone appeared a single time. The chain joins TRBV4-1 to TRBJ2-7, with TRBD2 matching over 11 bases. Trimming cost V 1 base and J 4 bases; bases outside gene matches: 6. Germline CDR1 and CDR2: MGHRA and YSYEKL. This CDR3 is 16 amino acids long. The CDR3 spells CASSQVTSGSVYEQYF. The CDR3 DNA is TGCGCCAGCAGCCAAGTCACTAGCGGGAGCGTGTACGAGCAGTACTTC.

The chain joins TRBV11-2 to TRBJ2-1, with D tentatively TRBD1 or TRBD2 (5 bases each). Germline V CDR1 and CDR2: SGHAT, FQNNGV. This CDR3 is built from 14 residues. The V end was cut by 1 base, the J end by 9 bases, with 13 bases between. The CDR3 DNA reads TGTGCCAGCAGCTTAGCGGGACCTGACAGTGAGCAGTTCTTC. Amino acid sequence: CASSLAGPDSEQFF.

The chain couples TRBV6-6 to TRBJ1-5; possible D gene TRBD1, 5 bases. The CDR3 spans 15 residues. The V end was cut by 7 bases, the J end by 3 bases, with 16 bases between. CDR1 is MNHNY and CDR2 is SVGAGI in the germline V gene (reference sequence). CDR3 loop: CASNTGQGDNQPQHF. CDR3 DNA: TGTGCCAGCAATACGGGGCAGGGCGACAATCAGCCCCAGCATTTT.

This chain uses TRBV6-6 with TRBJ1-2; TRBD1 matches 8 bases. The CDR3 contains 13 residues. Trimming at V came to 6 bases and at J to 4 bases, leaving 4 bases not matched to a gene. CDR1 MNHNY and CDR2 SVGAGI come from the germline V gene (reference sequence). This chain's CDR3 is CASSYRGIYGYTF. CDR3 nucleotides: TGTGCCAGCAGCTACAGGGGGATCTATGGCTACACCTTC.

CDR3 loop: CAILDRAASEAFF. The CDR3 DNA reads as TGTGCCATCCTTGACAGGGCCGCCTCCGAAGCTTTCTTT. The J gene is TRBJ1-1, the V gene TRBV10-3, with 7 bases fitting TRBD1. V was clipped by 8 bases and J by 8 bases; unmatched bases: 11. The germline gives CDR1 ENHRY, CDR2 SYGVKD. The CDR3 spans 13 residues.

The chain couples TRBV27 to TRBJ2-3, with 10 bases identical to TRBD2. CDR1 and CDR2 from the germline V gene are MNHEY and SMNVEV (reference sequence). The CDR3 is 15 amino acids. V was clipped by 3 bases and J by 1 base; unmatched bases: 1. CDR3 sequence reads: CASSFLAGGTDTQYF. The DNA for the CDR3 is TGTGCCAGCAGTTTCCTAGCGGGGGGCACAGATACGCAGTATTTT.

This rearrangement joins TRBV19 to TRBJ1-5, with 10 positions matching TRBD1. The CDR3 spans 15 residues. V was clipped by 6 bases and J by 5 bases; unmatched bases: 7. CDR1 is LNHDA and CDR2 is SQIVND in the germline V gene (reference sequence). The CDR3 bases are TGTGCCAGTAGCCGGGACAGGGGCCCTTATCAGCCCCAGCATTTT. Its protein product is CASSRDRGPYQPQHF.

Comments on this clone: The sample holds other DNA sequences that translate to the same CDR3. V and J are TRBV18 and TRBJ1-5, with 7 bases that match TRBD1. Germline CDR1 and CDR2: KGHSH and LQKENI. The CDR3 runs to 15 residues. With 3 bases clipped from V and 1 base from J, the junction kept 3 bases outside the gene matches. The CDR3 region is CASSPATGSNQPQHF. As DNA, the CDR3 is TGTGCCAGCTCACCCGCGACAGGGAGCAATCAGCCCCAGCATTTT.

The V call is TRBV5-1, the J call TRBJ2-2; TRBD2 agrees at 8 bases. This CDR3 contains 15 residues. After removal of 2 bases from V and 5 bases from J, the junction contained 5 bases not matched to a gene. The germline V gene has CDR1 SGHRS and CDR2 YFSETQ. The CDR3 spells CASSLMASGTGELFF. As DNA, the CDR3 is TGCGCCAGCAGCTTAATGGCTAGCGGGACCGGGGAGCTGTTTTTT.

This clone occurred once. This chain uses TRBV28 with TRBJ1-2; possible D gene TRBD1, 6 bases. This CDR3 has 12 amino acids. Deletions cut 5 bases from V and 8 bases from J, with 12 bases between. CDR1 and CDR2 from the germline V gene are MDHEN and SYDVKM. As DNA, the CDR3 is TGTGCCAGCAGTGATACAGGGAGAGGCTACACCTTC. Translating it yields CASSDTGRGYTF.

The chain couples TRBV19 to TRBJ1-5, with D unclear. Germline V CDR1 and CDR2: LNHDA, SQIVND (reference sequence). Trimming pared 5 bases from V and 3 bases from J, leaving 17 bases between. The CDR3 totals 16 residues. CDR3 nucleotides: TGTGCCAGTAGTGACCTCGGATCCGGCTACAATCAGCCCCAGCATTTT. Encoded protein: CASSDLGSGYNQPQHF.

The chain combines TRBV5-1 with TRBJ2-7, with 7 bases aligning to TRBD1. CDR1 and CDR2 (germline): SGHRS, YFSETQ. The trim removed 4 bases at V and 2 bases at J, leaving 12 bases unmatched. The CDR3 is 16 residues long. CDR3 amino acids: CASSLRDSLRTYEQYF. The DNA of the CDR3 is TGCGCCAGCAGCCTAAGGGACAGCTTGAGAACCTACGAGCAGTACTTC.

This chain links TRBV6-1 with TRBJ1-1; D gene ambiguous. This CDR3 is 13 amino acids long. V lost 2 bases and J 8 bases, leaving 12 bases between the germline ends. Germline V CDR1 and CDR2: MNHNS, SASEGT. For the CDR3, the DNA is TGTGCCAGCAGTGAATATCAGGTAGGAGAAGCTTTCTTT. Residues: CASSEYQVGEAFF.

Details on this clone: Other DNA sequences of this sample code for an identical CDR3. This chain connects TRBV5-1 to TRBJ2-7, with D hard to call. Germline-derived CDR1 and CDR2 are SGHRS and YFSETQ. The CDR3 is 12 residues long. V lost 1 base to trimming and J lost 3 bases, with 5 bases between them. CDR3 bases: TGCGCCAGCAGCTTGTATGGCTACGAGCAGTACTTC. Its translation is CASSLYGYEQYF.

The V and J genes are TRBV6-5 and TRBJ1-2; D ambiguous. Trimming left V 2 bases short and J 5 bases short, with 9 bases between. The CDR3 has 13 residues. The V gene's germline CDR1 is MNHEY and CDR2 SVGAGI. The CDR3 here is CASSYGVEYGYTF. The CDR3 bases are TGTGCCAGCAGTTACGGGGTTGAGTATGGCTACACCTTC.

The chain uses TRBV28 and TRBJ1-5; D gene ambiguous. The CDR3 is made up of 13 amino acids. Germline V gene sequence: CDR1 MDHEN, CDR2 SYDVKM. Trimming removed 7 bases from V and 9 bases from J, with 16 bases in between. CDR3 bases: TGTGCCAGCATACTGCAACCTGGGTGGCCCCAGCATTTT. Amino acids: CASILQPGWPQHF.

Comments on this clone: Compared with germline, one end of the junction differs, possibly owing to a read error. For the CDR3, the DNA is TGTGCCAGCAGTACTGGGACAGGGAAGAACACTGAAGCTTTCTTT. Its protein is CASSTGTGKNTEAFF. The chain joins TRBV10-3 to TRBJ1-1; TRBD1 agrees at 9 bases. Germline-derived CDR1 and CDR2 are ENHRY and SYGVKD. The CDR3 is 15 amino acids.

The chain uses TRBV29-1 and TRBJ2-7; the D gene could be TRBD1 or TRBD2 (6 bases each). V lost 3 bases, J lost 4 bases, and 13 bases lay in between. CDR1 and CDR2 (germline): SQVTM, ANQGSEA. The length of the CDR3 is 13 residues. CDR3 residues: CSVDSGGGYEQYF. The CDR3 bases are TGCAGCGTTGATTCCGGGGGCGGGTACGAGCAGTACTTC.

The chain carries TRBV4-1 and TRBJ1-1; 10 nucleotides line up with TRBD1. This CDR3 is 14 amino acids long. J gave up 11 bases and V 4 bases, and 10 bases lay outside the gene matches. The germline gives CDR1 MGHRA, CDR2 YSYEKL. CDR3 amino acids: CASSPQGQGRIAFF. CDR3 in DNA: TGCGCCAGCAGCCCTCAGGGACAGGGGCGGATCGCTTTCTTT.

V usage is TRBV7-9 and J usage is TRBJ2-7; 7 bases align to TRBD1. CDR3 length: 15 residues. The junction had 8 bases not matched to a gene; V was cut back by 6 bases and J by 0 bases. CDR1 and CDR2 from the germline V gene are SEHNR and FQNEAQ (reference sequence). The CDR3 bases are TGTGCCAGCAGTTACCCCGGGACAGTCTCCTACGAGCAGTACTTC. Translating it yields CASSYPGTVSYEQYF.

The sample holds one count of this clone. The chain uses TRBV7-6 and TRBJ2-3; 12 bases are shared with TRBD1. The CDR3 is 17 amino acids. V gave up 5 bases and J gave up 1 base; unmatched junction bases: 7. CDR1 SGHVS and CDR2 FNYEAQ come from the germline V gene. The DNA of the CDR3 is TGTGCCAGCAGCAGGGGACAGGGGGCTTTGGGCACAGATACGCAGTATTTT. It yields the protein CASSRGQGALGTDTQYF.